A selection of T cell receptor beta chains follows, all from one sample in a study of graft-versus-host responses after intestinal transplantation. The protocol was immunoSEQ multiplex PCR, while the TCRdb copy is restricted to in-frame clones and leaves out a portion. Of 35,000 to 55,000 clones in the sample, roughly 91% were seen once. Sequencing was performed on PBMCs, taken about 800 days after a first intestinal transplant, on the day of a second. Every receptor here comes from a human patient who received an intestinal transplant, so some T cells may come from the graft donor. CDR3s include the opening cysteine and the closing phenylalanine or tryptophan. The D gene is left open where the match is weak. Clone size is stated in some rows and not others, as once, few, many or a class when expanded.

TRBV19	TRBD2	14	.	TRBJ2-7	CASSIGLADYEQYF	TGTGCCAGTAGTATTGGACTAGCGGATTACGAGCAGTACTTC
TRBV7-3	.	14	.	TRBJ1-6	CASSFSGINSPLHF	TGTGCCAGCAGCTTTTCCGGGATTAATTCACCCCTCCACTTT
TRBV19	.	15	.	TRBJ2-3	CASSIRTGSTDTQYF	TGTGCCAGTAGTATTCGAACAGGAAGCACAGATACGCAGTATTTT
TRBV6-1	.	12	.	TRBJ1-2	CASRDGNYGYTF	TGTGCCAGCCGGGACGGTAACTATGGCTACACCTTC
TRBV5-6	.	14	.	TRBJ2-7	CASRPTAGSREQYF	TGTGCCAGCAGACCGACGGCCGGTTCTAGGGAGCAGTACTTC
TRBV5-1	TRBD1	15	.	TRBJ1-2	CASSPDGQGSLGYTF	TGCGCCAGCAGTCCCGACGGACAGGGGAGTTTGGGCTACACCTTC
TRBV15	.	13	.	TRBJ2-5	CATSRDLGKAQYF	TGTGCCACCAGCAGAGATCTGGGAAAGGCCCAGTACTTC
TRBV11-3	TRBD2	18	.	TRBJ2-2	CASSSTPLFRGGAGELFF	TGTGCCAGCAGCTCTACCCCCCTTTTTCGGGGGGGAGCCGGGGAGCTGTTTTTT
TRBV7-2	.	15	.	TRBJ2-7	CASSLEVSRGLEQYF	TGTGCCAGCAGCTTAGAGGTATCGAGGGGCCTCGAGCAGTACTTC
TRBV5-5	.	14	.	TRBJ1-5	CASSLVGGTQPQHF	TGCGCCAGCAGCTTGGTGGGAGGGACTCAGCCCCAGCATTTT
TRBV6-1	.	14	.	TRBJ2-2	CATLIGAYTGELFF	TGTGCCACCTTGATAGGGGCTTACACCGGGGAGCTGTTTTTT
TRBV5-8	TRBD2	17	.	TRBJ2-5	CASSSGASGRLLETQYF	TGTGCCAGCAGCTCGGGGGCTAGCGGGAGGCTTTTAGAGACCCAGTACTTC
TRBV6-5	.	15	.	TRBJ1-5	CASSLNRNSNQPQHF	TGTGCCAGCAGCCTGAACAGGAATAGCAATCAGCCCCAGCATTTT
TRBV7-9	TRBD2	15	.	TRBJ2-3	CASSRSGLAGVEQYF	TGTGCCAGCAGCCGTTCGGGACTAGCGGGAGTAGAGCAGTATTTT
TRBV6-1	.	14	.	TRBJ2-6	CASRVIRSANVLTF	TGTGCCAGCAGGGTCATAAGGTCGGCCAACGTCCTGACTTTC
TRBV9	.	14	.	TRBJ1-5	CASSVGGVGQPQHF	TGTGCCAGCAGCGTAGGGGGAGTTGGCCAGCCCCAGCATTTT
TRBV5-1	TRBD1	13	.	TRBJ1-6	CASTTGDNSPLHF	TGCGCCAGCACTACAGGGGATAATTCACCCCTCCACTTT
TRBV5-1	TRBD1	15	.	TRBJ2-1	CASSLVGQGAREQFF	TGCGCCAGCAGCTTGGTAGGACAGGGGGCACGGGAGCAGTTCTTC
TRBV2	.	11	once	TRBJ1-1	CASKGNTEAFF	TGTGCCAGCAAGGGGAACACTGAAGCTTTCTTT
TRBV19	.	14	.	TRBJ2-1	CASSETGTYNEQFF	TGTGCCAGTAGCGAGACCGGGACCTACAATGAGCAGTTCTTC
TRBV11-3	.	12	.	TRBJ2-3	CASSLGGDTQYF	TGTGCCAGCAGCTTGGGAGGAGATACGCAGTATTTT
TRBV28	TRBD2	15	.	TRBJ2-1	CASNGAGGPYNEQFF	TGTGCCAGCAACGGCGCGGGAGGGCCCTACAATGAGCAGTTCTTC
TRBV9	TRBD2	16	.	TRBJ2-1	CASSVVGREGYNEQFF	TGTGCCAGCAGCGTTGTCGGGAGGGAGGGGTACAATGAGCAGTTCTTC
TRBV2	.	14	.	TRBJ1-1	CASSVRGLGTEAFF	TGTGCCAGCAGTGTTCGGGGGTTAGGCACTGAAGCTTTCTTT
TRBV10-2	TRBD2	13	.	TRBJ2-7	CASRIAGAAEQYF	TGCGCCAGCAGGATAGCGGGAGCAGCCGAGCAGTACTTC
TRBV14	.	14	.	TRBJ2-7	CASSQVPGKDEQYF	TGTGCCAGCAGCCAAGTCCCAGGGAAGGACGAGCAGTACTTC
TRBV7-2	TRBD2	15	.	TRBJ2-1	CASSLSRLATNEQFF	TGTGCCAGCAGCTTAAGCCGACTAGCTACCAATGAGCAGTTCTTC